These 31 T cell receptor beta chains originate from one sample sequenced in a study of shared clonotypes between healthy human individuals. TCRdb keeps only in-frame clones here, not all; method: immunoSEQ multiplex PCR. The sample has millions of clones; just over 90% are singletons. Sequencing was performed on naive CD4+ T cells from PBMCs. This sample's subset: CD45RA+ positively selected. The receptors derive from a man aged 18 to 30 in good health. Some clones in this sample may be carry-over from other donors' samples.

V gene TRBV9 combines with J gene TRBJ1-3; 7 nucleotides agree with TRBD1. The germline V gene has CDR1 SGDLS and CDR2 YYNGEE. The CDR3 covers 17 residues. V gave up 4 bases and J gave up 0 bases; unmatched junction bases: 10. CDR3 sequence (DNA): TGTGCCAGCAGCCCCAGGACAGGCCGAAGCTCTGGAAACACCATATATTTT. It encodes CASSPRTGRSSGNTIYF.

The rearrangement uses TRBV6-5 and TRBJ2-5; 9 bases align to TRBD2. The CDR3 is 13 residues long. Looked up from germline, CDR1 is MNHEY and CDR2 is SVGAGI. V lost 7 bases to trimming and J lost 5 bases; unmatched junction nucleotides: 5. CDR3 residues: CASTLAGAETQYF. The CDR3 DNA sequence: TGTGCCAGCACCTTAGCGGGAGCGGAGACCCAGTACTTC.

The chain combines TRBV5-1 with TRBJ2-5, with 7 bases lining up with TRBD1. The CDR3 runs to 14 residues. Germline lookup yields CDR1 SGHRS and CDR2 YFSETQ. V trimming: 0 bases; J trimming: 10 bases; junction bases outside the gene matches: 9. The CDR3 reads CASSLDGQVVDQYF. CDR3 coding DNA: TGCGCCAGCAGCTTGGATGGACAGGTAGTAGACCAGTACTTC.

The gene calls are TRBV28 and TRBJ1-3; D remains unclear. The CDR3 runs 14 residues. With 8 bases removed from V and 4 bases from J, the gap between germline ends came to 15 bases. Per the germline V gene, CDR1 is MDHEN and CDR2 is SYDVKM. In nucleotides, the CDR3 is TGTGCCAGCGGCGGGTCCCCGAGAGGAAACACCATATATTTT. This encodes CASGGSPRGNTIYF. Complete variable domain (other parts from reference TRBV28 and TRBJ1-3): DVKVTQSSRYLVKRTGEKVFLECVQDMDHENMFWYRQDPGLGLRLIYFSYDVKMKEKGDIPEGYSVSREKKERFSLILESASTNQTSMYLCASGGSPRGNTIYFGEGSWLTVV.

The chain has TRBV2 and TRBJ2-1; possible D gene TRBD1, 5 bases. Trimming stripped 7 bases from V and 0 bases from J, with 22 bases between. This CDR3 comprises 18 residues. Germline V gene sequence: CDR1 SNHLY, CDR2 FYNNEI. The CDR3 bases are TGTGCCAGCAAGGGGCGGAAACCGCAAATCAGCTCCTACAATGAGCAGTTCTTC. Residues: CASKGRKPQISSYNEQFF.

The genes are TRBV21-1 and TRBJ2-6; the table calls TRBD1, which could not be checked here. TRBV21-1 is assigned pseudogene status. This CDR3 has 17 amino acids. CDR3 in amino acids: CASTKGQGAAGANVLTF. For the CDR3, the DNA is TGTGCCAGCACCAAAGGGCAGGGGGCAGCTGGGGCCAACGTCCTGACTTTC.

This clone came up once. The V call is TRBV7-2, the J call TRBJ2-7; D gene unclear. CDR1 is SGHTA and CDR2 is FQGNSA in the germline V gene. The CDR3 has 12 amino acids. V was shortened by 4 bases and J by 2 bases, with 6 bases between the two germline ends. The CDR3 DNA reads TGTGCCAGCAGCTACGACACCTACGAGCAGTACTTC. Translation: CASSYDTYEQYF. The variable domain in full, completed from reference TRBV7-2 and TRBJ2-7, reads GAGVSQSPSNKVTEKGKDVELRCDPISGHTALYWYRQSLGQGLEFLIYFQGNSAPDKSGLPSDRFSAERTGGSVSTLTIQRTQQEDSAVYLCASSYDTYEQYFGPGTRLTVT.

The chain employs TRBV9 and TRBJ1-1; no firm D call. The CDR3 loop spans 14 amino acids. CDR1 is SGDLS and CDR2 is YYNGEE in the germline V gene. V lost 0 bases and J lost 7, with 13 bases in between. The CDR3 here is CASSVDPSTIEAFF. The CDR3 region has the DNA TGTGCCAGCAGCGTAGATCCTTCGACTATTGAAGCTTTCTTT.

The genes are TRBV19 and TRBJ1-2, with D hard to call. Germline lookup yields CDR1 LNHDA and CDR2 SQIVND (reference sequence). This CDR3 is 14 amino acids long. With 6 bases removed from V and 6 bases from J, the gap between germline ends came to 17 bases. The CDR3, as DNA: TGTGCCAGTAGCATACCGGGATCCTGGAATGGCTACACCTTC. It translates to CASSIPGSWNGYTF.

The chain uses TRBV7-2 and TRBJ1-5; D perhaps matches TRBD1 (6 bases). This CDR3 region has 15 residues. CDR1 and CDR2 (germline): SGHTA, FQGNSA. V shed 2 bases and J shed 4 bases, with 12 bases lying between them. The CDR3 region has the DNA TGTGCCAGCAGCTTACATACAGGGTATAATCAGCCCCAGCATTTT. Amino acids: CASSLHTGYNQPQHF.

CDR3 protein: CASTSGLSSSYNEQFF. CDR3 DNA: TGCGCCAGCACATCCGGGCTCTCCAGCTCCTACAATGAGCAGTTCTTC. J is TRBJ2-1 and V is TRBV5-1, with D unclear. The germline V gene encodes CDR1 SGHRS and CDR2 YFSETQ. V was clipped by 6 bases and J by 0 bases, with 16 bases between them. This CDR3 has 16 amino acids.

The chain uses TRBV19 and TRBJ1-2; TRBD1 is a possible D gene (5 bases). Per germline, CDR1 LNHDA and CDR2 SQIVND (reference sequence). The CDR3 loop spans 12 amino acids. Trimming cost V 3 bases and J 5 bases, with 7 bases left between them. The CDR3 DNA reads TGTGCCAGTAGTATCGACAGATATGGCTACACCTTC. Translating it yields CASSIDRYGYTF.

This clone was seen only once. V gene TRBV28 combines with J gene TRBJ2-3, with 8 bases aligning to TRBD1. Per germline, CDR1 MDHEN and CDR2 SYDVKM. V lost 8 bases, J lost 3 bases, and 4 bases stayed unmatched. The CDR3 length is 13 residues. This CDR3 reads CASGHRGTDTQYF. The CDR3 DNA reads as TGTGCCAGCGGGCACAGGGGGACAGATACGCAGTATTTT.

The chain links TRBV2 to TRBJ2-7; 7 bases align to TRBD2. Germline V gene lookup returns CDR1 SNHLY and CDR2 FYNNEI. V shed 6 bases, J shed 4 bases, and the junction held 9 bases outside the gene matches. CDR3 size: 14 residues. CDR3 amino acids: CASSVEAGKYEQYF. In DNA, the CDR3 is TGTGCCAGCAGCGTTGAAGCGGGAAAGTACGAGCAGTACTTC.

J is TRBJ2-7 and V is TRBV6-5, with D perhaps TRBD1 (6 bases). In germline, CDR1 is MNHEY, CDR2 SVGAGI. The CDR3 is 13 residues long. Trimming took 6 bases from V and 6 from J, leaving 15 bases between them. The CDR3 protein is CASRRPQGAEQYF. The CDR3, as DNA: TGTGCCAGCAGGCGACCACAGGGAGCCGAGCAGTACTTC.

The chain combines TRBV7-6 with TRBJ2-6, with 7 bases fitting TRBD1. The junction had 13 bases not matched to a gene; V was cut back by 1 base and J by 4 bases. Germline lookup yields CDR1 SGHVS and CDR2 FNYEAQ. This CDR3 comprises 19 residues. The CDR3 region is CASSLDSLNRGTGANVLTF. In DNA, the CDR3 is TGTGCCAGCAGCTTAGACTCACTTAACAGGGGTACCGGGGCCAACGTCCTGACTTTC.

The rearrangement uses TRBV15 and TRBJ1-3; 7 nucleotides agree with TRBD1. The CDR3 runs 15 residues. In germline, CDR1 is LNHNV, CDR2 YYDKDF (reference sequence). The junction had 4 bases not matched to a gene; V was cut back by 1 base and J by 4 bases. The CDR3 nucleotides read TGTGCCACCAGCAGAGGAAACAGGGGAGGAAACACCATATATTTT. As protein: CATSRGNRGGNTIYF.

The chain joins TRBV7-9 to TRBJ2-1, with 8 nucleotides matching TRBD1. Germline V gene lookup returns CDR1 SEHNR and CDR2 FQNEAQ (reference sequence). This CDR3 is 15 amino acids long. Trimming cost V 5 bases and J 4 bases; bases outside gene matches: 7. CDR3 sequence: CASSTGQGTYNEQFF. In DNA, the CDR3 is TGTGCCAGCAGCACCGGACAGGGAACTTACAATGAGCAGTTCTTC.

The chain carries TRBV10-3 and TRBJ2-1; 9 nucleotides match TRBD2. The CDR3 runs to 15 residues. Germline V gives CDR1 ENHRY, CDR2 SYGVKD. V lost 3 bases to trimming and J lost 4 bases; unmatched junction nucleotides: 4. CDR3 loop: CAISETSGRYNEQFF. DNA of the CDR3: TGTGCCATCAGTGAAACTAGCGGGCGTTACAATGAGCAGTTCTTC.

CDR3 bases: TGTGCCAGCAGCCTTGGACTAGCACGAGGGGGGTTGGATGAGCAGTTCTTC. Its protein is CASSLGLARGGLDEQFF. The chain has TRBV7-3 and TRBJ2-1, with TRBD2 identical over 8 bases. Germline V lookup: CDR1 SGHTA, CDR2 FQGTGA. CDR3 length: 17 amino acids. Trimming took 5 bases from V and 8 from J; bases not matched to a gene: 17.

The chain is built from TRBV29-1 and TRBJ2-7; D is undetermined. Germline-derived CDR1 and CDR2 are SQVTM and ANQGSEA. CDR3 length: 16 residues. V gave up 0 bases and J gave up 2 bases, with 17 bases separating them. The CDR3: CSVEDDRDYKPYEQYF. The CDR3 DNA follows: TGCAGCGTTGAAGATGACCGAGATTATAAACCCTACGAGCAGTACTTC.

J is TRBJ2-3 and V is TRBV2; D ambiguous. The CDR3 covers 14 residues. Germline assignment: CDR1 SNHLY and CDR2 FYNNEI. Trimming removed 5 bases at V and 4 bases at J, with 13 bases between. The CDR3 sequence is CASSLITSADTQYF. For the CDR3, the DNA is TGTGCCAGCAGTTTGATCACGAGCGCAGATACGCAGTATTTT.

CDR3 sequence (DNA): TGTGCCAGCAGCTCCTGGAGGGATTACAATGAGCAGTTCTTC. It translates to CASSSWRDYNEQFF. The chain uses TRBV7-2 and TRBJ2-1; D might be TRBD2 (6 bases). V dropped 4 bases and J dropped 4 bases, with 11 bases sitting between them. This CDR3 comprises 14 residues. Per the germline V gene, CDR1 is SGHTA and CDR2 is FQGNSA.

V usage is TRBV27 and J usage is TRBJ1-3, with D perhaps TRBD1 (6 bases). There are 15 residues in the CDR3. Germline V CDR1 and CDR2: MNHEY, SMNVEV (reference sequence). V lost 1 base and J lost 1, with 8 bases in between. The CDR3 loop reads CASSLLGGSGNTIYF. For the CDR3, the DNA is TGTGCCAGCAGTTTATTAGGGGGTTCTGGAAACACCATATATTTT.

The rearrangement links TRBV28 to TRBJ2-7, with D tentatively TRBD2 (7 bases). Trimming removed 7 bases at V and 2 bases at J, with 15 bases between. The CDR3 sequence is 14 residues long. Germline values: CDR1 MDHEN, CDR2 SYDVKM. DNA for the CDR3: TGTGCCAGCAACATGCGGGGGCCCCCCTACGAGCAGTACTTC. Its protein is CASNMRGPPYEQYF.

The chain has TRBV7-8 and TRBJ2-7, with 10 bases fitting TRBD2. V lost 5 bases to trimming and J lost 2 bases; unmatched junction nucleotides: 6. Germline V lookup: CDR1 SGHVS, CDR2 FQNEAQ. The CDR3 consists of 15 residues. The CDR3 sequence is CASSPLAGVAYEQYF. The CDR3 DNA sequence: TGTGCCAGCAGCCCCCTAGCGGGAGTGGCCTACGAGCAGTACTTC.

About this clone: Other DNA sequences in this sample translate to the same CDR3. CDR3 in DNA: TGTGCCAGCAGTTACGGGACAGGGGTGTACGAGCAGTACTTC. Amino acids: CASSYGTGVYEQYF. The rearrangement joins TRBV6-6 to TRBJ2-7; 10 bases align to TRBD1. The J segment lost 4 bases and the V segment lost 2 bases, leaving 2 bases of the junction unmatched. The CDR3 extends over 14 amino acids. Germline loops: CDR1 MNHNY, CDR2 SVGAGI (reference sequence).

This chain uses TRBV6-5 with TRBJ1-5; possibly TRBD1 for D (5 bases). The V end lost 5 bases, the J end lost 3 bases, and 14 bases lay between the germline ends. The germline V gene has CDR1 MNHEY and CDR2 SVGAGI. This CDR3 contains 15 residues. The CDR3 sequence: CASSRRQGINQPQHF. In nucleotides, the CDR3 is TGTGCCAGCAGTCGCAGGCAGGGTATCAATCAGCCCCAGCATTTT.

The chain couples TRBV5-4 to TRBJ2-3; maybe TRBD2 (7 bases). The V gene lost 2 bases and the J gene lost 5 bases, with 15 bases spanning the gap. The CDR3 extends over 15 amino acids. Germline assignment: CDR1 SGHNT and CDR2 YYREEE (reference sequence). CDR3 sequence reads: CASSLRGAKRDTQYF. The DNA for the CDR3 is TGTGCCAGCAGCTTACGGGGGGCGAAGAGAGATACGCAGTATTTT. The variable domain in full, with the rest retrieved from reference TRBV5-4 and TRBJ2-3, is ETGVTQSPTHLIKTRGQQVTLRCSSQSGHNTVSWYQQALGQGPQFIFQYYREEENGRGNFPPRFSGLQFPNYSSELNVNALELDDSALYLCASSLRGAKRDTQYFGPGTRLTVL.

CDR3 residues: CASSELRTGSNQPQHF. The CDR3, as DNA: TGTGCCAGCAGTGAATTAAGGACAGGGAGCAATCAGCCCCAGCATTTT. The chain recombines TRBV6-1 with TRBJ1-5; 8 bases agree with TRBD1. Losses at the gene ends were 2 bases for V and 1 base for J; bases not matched to a gene: 4. The CDR3 has 16 amino acids. Per the germline V gene, CDR1 is MNHNS and CDR2 is SASEGT.

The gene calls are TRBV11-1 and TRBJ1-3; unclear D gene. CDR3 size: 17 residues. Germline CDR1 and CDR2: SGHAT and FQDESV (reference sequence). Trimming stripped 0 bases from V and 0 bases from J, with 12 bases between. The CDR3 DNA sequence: TGTGCCAGCAGCTTAGCCGTCGACTTTAACTCTGGAAACACCATATATTTT. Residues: CASSLAVDFNSGNTIYF.